This T cell receptor (beta chain) was captured in a study of cytomegalovirus exposure and HLA in healthy donors. Some clones are missing from TCRdb's copy, which holds only in-frame ones; the method was immunoSEQ multiplex PCR. The data hold some 150,000 clones, with about 87% observed a single time. Details on this clone: What it binds is unknown.

The CDR3 totals 14 residues. J lost 2 bases, V lost 4 bases, and 2 bases had no gene match. The germline V gene has CDR1 SNHLY and CDR2 FYNNEI. Findings and caveats of the study: Most TCR sequences showed up rarely, but some public TCRs showed up in many donors. Subsequent analysis revealed that first-cohort TCR clusters tended to co-occur in the 95 to 150 validation repertoires. The investigators catalogued 164 TCR beta chains as cytomegalovirus-associated. Reports showed the classifier diagnosing cytomegalovirus status with high specificity and sensitivity.

This chain joins TRBV2 and TRBJ2-3, with TRBD1 identical over 8 bases. The sample was PBMCs. This sequence originates from a woman in her 30s in good health and CMV-seropositive. The CDR3 spells CASSGQGFTDTQYF. Here the CDR3 DNA reads TGTGCCAGCAGTGGACAGGGGTTCACAGATACGCAGTATTTT.